One and the same sample provided the 22 T cell receptor beta chains below, sequenced in a study of cytomegalovirus exposure and HLA in healthy donors. The PCR used 60 Vbeta and 13 Jbeta primers. Here immunoSEQ multiplex PCR was the method, and the copy in TCRdb shows in-frame clones only, minus some. The table has fewer than 180,000 clones, around 74% seen once. The sample was PBMCs. The receptor source for this set is a man aged 50 to 60 in good health and CMV-seropositive.

Details on this clone: The sample holds other DNA sequences that translate to the same CDR3. The chain carries TRBV4-2 and TRBJ1-1; a weak D match, TRBD1 (6 bases). This CDR3 is built from 14 residues. Germline CDR1 and CDR2: LGHNA and YNFKEQ. The V gene lost 0 bases and the J gene lost 1 base, with 6 bases spanning the gap. DNA for the CDR3: TGTGCCAGCAGCCAAGACAGGGGGAACACTGAAGCTTTCTTT. The encoded protein is CASSQDRGNTEAFF.

The table lists this clone with a count of one. The V call is TRBV5-1, the J call TRBJ2-7; 9 bases match TRBD2. J gave up 2 bases and V 4 bases, and 7 bases lay outside the gene matches. Germline lookup yields CDR1 SGHRS and CDR2 YFSETQ. CDR3 size: 15 residues. In DNA form, the CDR3 reads TGCGCCAGCAGCCAGACTAGCGGAGCTACCTACGAGCAGTACTTC. Translation: CASSQTSGATYEQYF.

The chain links TRBV18 to TRBJ2-3; no definite D call. Germline-derived CDR1 and CDR2 are KGHSH and LQKENI. The CDR3 loop spans 13 amino acids. Trimming pared 0 bases from V and 5 bases from J, leaving 6 bases between. CDR3 sequence (DNA): TGTGCCAGCTCACCACCGTCCAGAGATACGCAGTATTTT. The encoded protein is CASSPPSRDTQYF. The complete variable domain, with remaining parts taken from reference TRBV18 and TRBJ2-3, reads NAGVMQNPRHLVRRRGQEARLRCSPMKGHSHVYWYRQLPEEGLKFMVYLQKENIIDESGMPKERFSAEFPKEGPSILRIQQVVRGDSAAYFCASSPPSRDTQYFGPGTRLTVL.

Notes on this clone: At one end, the junction sequence differs from germline, possibly due to a read error. The genes are TRBV6-1 and TRBJ1-2; 9 bases align to TRBD1. Germline CDR1 and CDR2: MNHNS and SASEGT. There are 15 residues in the CDR3. This chain's CDR3 is CAGSEVYRGPEGYTF. CDR3 coding DNA: TGTGCCGGCAGTGAAGTCTACAGGGGGCCGGAAGGCTACACCTTC.

This clone appeared once. The rearrangement uses TRBV28 and TRBJ1-1, with 7 positions matching TRBD1. The CDR3 totals 15 residues. Germline CDR1 is MDHEN and CDR2 is SYDVKM. V was clipped by 6 bases and J by 0 bases; unmatched bases: 7. The CDR3 DNA reads as TGTGCCAGCAGCGAACCCGGGACAGTGAACACTGAAGCTTTCTTT. This translates into CASSEPGTVNTEAFF.

This chain links TRBV7-3 with TRBJ2-3, with unresolved D. The CDR3 consists of 14 residues. Germline V lookup: CDR1 SGHTA, CDR2 FQGTGA. V was trimmed by 4 bases and J by 1 base, leaving 9 bases between them. For the CDR3, the DNA is TGTGCCAGCAGCTCCGGTCGGGGCACAGATACGCAGTATTTT. Translating it yields CASSSGRGTDTQYF.

The J gene is TRBJ2-1, the V gene TRBV2, with TRBD2 as a possible D gene (6 bases). CDR3 size: 13 residues. V lost 5 bases, J lost 8 bases, and 13 bases lay in between. The germline V gene has CDR1 SNHLY and CDR2 FYNNEI. The CDR3, as DNA: TGTGCCAGCAGTCCTCTACTAGCCGATGAGCAGTTCTTC. Translated: CASSPLLADEQFF.

This chain links TRBV7-3 with TRBJ2-5; D ambiguous. The DNA end is more similar to TRBJ2-7, so the J call may be wrong. Germline loops: CDR1 SGHTA, CDR2 FQGTGA. The CDR3 covers 10 residues. The CDR3 DNA reads as TGTGCCAGCAGCCTCTACGAGCAGTACTTC. Translated: CASSLYEQYF.

The chain has TRBV10-3 and TRBJ2-5; 11 bases line up with TRBD2. The CDR3 covers 14 residues. The trim removed 10 bases at V and 2 bases at J, leaving 6 bases unmatched. The V gene's germline CDR1 is ENHRY and CDR2 SYGVKD. The CDR3 region has the DNA TGTGCCACCCGGACTAGCGGGTATCAAGAGACCCAGTACTTC. Encoded protein: CATRTSGYQETQYF.

This clone was found once. Other DNA sequences in the same sample also yield this CDR3. The chain links TRBV4-1 to TRBJ2-1, with TRBD2 matching 15 bases. Unmatched junction bases numbered 3, after V lost 4 bases and J lost 8 bases. Germline loops: CDR1 MGHRA, CDR2 YSYEKL. The CDR3 loop spans 15 amino acids. CDR3 residues: CASSPGLAGGHEQFF. The DNA for the CDR3 is TGCGCCAGCAGCCCGGGACTAGCGGGAGGACATGAGCAGTTCTTC.

V is TRBV28 and J is TRBJ2-5; no clear D gene. Per the germline V gene, CDR1 is MDHEN and CDR2 is SYDVKM. The CDR3 is 13 residues long. V was pared by 11 bases and J by 4 bases, with 17 bases between. DNA for the CDR3: TGTGCCGTAACTCTTCCTCCGGGAGAGACCCAGTACTTC. As protein: CAVTLPPGETQYF.

The gene calls are TRBV27 and TRBJ2-7, with TRBD2 matching over 7 bases. V was clipped by 0 bases and J by 6 bases; unmatched bases: 5. Germline V gene data show CDR1 as MNHEY and CDR2 as SMNVEV (reference sequence). This CDR3 region has 14 residues. The CDR3 region is CASSLSPGRGEQYF. CDR3 DNA: TGTGCCAGCAGTTTATCCCCGGGGAGGGGCGAGCAGTACTTC.

The table lists this clone with a count of one. V is TRBV28 and J is TRBJ1-5; D is unclear. CDR3 size: 14 residues. Germline V gives CDR1 MDHEN, CDR2 SYDVKM. With 4 bases removed from V and 6 bases from J, the gap between germline ends came to 13 bases. The chain's CDR3 is CASSSPQFPQPQHF. The CDR3 region has the DNA TGTGCCAGCAGTTCGCCACAGTTCCCTCAGCCCCAGCATTTT.

The chain employs TRBV5-4 and TRBJ1-2, with TRBD1 matching 12 bases. Per the germline V gene, CDR1 is SGHNT and CDR2 is YYREEE (reference sequence). Losses at the gene ends were 4 bases for V and 3 bases for J; bases not matched to a gene: 10. This CDR3 region has 17 residues. CDR3 residues: CASSPAGTGGVDYGYTF. The CDR3 DNA is TGTGCCAGCAGCCCAGCCGGGACAGGGGGCGTAGACTATGGCTACACCTTC.

The chain couples TRBV28 to TRBJ1-2, with 7 bases lining up with TRBD1. V shed 5 bases, J shed 4 bases, and the junction held 7 bases outside the gene matches. This CDR3 contains 14 residues. Germline V gene sequence: CDR1 MDHEN, CDR2 SYDVKM. CDR3: CASSRTGGSYGYTF. The CDR3 DNA follows: TGTGCCAGCAGTAGGACAGGTGGGTCCTATGGCTACACCTTC.

The rearrangement links TRBV19 to TRBJ1-5; TRBD1 matches at 10 bases. Germline V gene data show CDR1 as LNHDA and CDR2 as SQIVND (reference sequence). J gave up 5 bases and V 5 bases, and 9 bases lay outside the gene matches. This CDR3 region has 16 residues. In nucleotides, the CDR3 is TGTGCCAGTAGTCTCAGGGACAGGGGTGGTTATCAGCCCCAGCATTTT. It codes for CASSLRDRGGYQPQHF.

Concerning this clone: A read error may account for a junction end that differs from germline. The V call is TRBV7-9, the J call TRBJ1-6, with D perhaps TRBD1 (5 bases). The germline CDR1 and CDR2 sequences are SEHNR and FQNEAQ (reference sequence). This CDR3 has 13 residues. CDR3 nucleotide sequence: TGTTCCAGCAGCTTGGAGGGGAATTCACCCCTCCACTTT. Translated: CSSSLEGNSPLHF.

The gene calls are TRBV5-1 and TRBJ1-1; 7 bases line up with TRBD1. V gave up 3 bases and J gave up 10 bases; unmatched junction bases: 12. This CDR3 contains 14 residues. Germline loops: CDR1 SGHRS, CDR2 YFSETQ. CDR3 DNA: TGCGCCAGCAGCTCCGACAGGGTCGGAGTAGGAGCTTTCTTT. It yields the protein CASSSDRVGVGAFF.

This chain joins TRBV30 and TRBJ2-1; 13 positions match TRBD2. V was clipped by 0 bases and J by 15 bases; unmatched bases: 11. The CDR3 spans 15 residues. CDR1 GTSNPN and CDR2 SVGIG come from the germline V gene (reference sequence). CDR3 DNA sequence: TGTGCCTGGAGTGTAGGACTAGCGGGAGTGGCGGTTGTGTTCTTC. It encodes CAWSVGLAGVAVVFF. Variable domain in full (rest from reference TRBV30 and TRBJ2-1): SQTIHQWPATLVQPVGSPLSLECTVEGTSNPNLYWYRQAAGRGLQLLFYSVGIGQISSEVPQNLSASRPQDRQFILSSKKLLLSDSGFYLCAWSVGLAGVAVVFFGPGTRLTVL.

The chain recombines TRBV11-3 with TRBJ2-5; D unclear. Germline CDR1 is SGHNT and CDR2 is YENEEA. The CDR3 has 13 residues. Trimming cost V 0 bases and J 5 bases, with 7 bases left between them. The CDR3 coding sequence is TGTGCCAGCAGCTTAGAAGCTTCGGAGACCCAGTACTTC. This sequence encodes CASSLEASETQYF.

V gene TRBV19 combines with J gene TRBJ1-5, with TRBD1 matching over 8 bases. The CDR3 runs to 19 residues. The germline V gene encodes CDR1 LNHDA and CDR2 SQIVND (reference sequence). With V trimmed by 6 bases and J by 1 base, 17 bases remained unmatched. The CDR3 nucleotides read TGTGCCAGTAGCCCGGGGCCGGGACAGGTCGCGGTAAGCAATCAGCCCCAGCATTTT. It is translated as CASSPGPGQVAVSNQPQHF. The whole variable domain, remainder taken from reference TRBV19 and TRBJ1-5, is DGGITQSPKYLFRKEGQNVTLSCEQNLNHDAMYWYRQDPGQGLRLIYYSQIVNDFQKGDIAEGYSVSREKKESFPLTVTSAQKNPTAFYLCASSPGPGQVAVSNQPQHFGDGTRLSIL.

This clone came up once. V gene TRBV2 combines with J gene TRBJ2-2; 10 nucleotides line up with TRBD1. The CDR3 is 16 residues long. CDR1 is SNHLY, CDR2 FYNNEI, per germline. Trimming removed 6 bases from V and 8 bases from J; junction bases left unmatched: 12. CDR3 DNA sequence: TGTGCCAGCAGCCAAACCGGGACAGGGGTGGGTGGGGAGCTGTTTTTT. The encoded protein is CASSQTGTGVGGELFF. Full variable domain (rest looked up from reference TRBV2 and TRBJ2-2): EPEVTQTPSHQVTQMGQEVILRCVPISNHLYFYWYRQILGQKVEFLVSFYNNEISEKSEIFDDQFSVERPDGSNFTLKIRSTKLEDSAMYFCASSQTGTGVGGELFFGEGSRLTVL.